This TCR beta chain was profiled in a study of OX40 agonist ivuxolimab in advanced cancers. This clone was recorded once. Its matching antigen is unknown. Samples of blood were obtained at baseline, on cycle 4 day 1, and on cycle 7 day 1. The repertoire was sequenced with immunoSEQ multiplex PCR; TCRdb's copy has only in-frame clones and lacks some. The data hold approximately 63,000 clones, with 80% to 90% observed a single time. Per the germline V gene, CDR1 is GTSNPN and CDR2 is SVGIG (reference sequence). The CDR3 is made up of 16 amino acids. Trimming pared 5 bases from V and 4 bases from J, leaving 21 bases between. Study-level points and caveats: CD8+ T cells averaged more expanded clones than CD4+.

The chain links TRBV30 to TRBJ1-5, with D possibly being TRBD1 (6 bases). The sequence derives from an adult with an advanced solid tumor such as melanoma, head and neck, liver or kidney cancer. Sequenced here: CD4+ or CD8+ T cells sorted from blood, sampled in a trial of the OX40 agonist ivuxolimab. The CDR3 DNA sequence: TGTGCCTGGTCGAGCTTGGGGGCGATCTATAATCAGCCCCAGCATTTT. This encodes CAWSSLGAIYNQPQHF.